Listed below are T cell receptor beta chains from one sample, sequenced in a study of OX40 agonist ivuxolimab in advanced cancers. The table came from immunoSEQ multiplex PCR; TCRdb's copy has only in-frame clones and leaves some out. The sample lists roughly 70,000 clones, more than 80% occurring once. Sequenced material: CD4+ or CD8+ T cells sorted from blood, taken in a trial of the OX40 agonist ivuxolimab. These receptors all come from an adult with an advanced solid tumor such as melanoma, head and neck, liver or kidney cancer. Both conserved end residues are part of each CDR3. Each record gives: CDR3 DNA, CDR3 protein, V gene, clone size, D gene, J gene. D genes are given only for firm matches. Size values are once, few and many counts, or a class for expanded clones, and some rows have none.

cdr3_nt: TGCGCCAGCAGCCCCGGGACCTTGGAGGAGACCCAGTACTTC
cdr3_aa: CASSPGTLEETQYF
v_call: TRBV5-1
clone_size: NA
d_call: NA
j_call: TRBJ2-5

cdr3_nt: TGCAGCACACGAGTCCACAAGACCTCCTACAATGAGCAGTTCTTC
cdr3_aa: CSTRVHKTSYNEQFF
v_call: TRBV29-1
clone_size: NA
d_call: NA
j_call: TRBJ2-1

cdr3_nt: TGTGCCAGCAGGGGGGGACTAGCGGGGAACGAGCAGTACTTC
cdr3_aa: CASRGGLAGNEQYF
v_call: TRBV6-1
clone_size: NA
d_call: TRBD2
j_call: TRBJ2-7

cdr3_nt: TGCAGCGTGCAAGGGACAGGCCTCTATGGCTACACCTTC
cdr3_aa: CSVQGTGLYGYTF
v_call: TRBV29-1
clone_size: NA
d_call: TRBD1
j_call: TRBJ1-2

cdr3_nt: TGCAGCGTTGAACAGGGACTAGCCAAAAACATTCAGTACTTC
cdr3_aa: CSVEQGLAKNIQYF
v_call: TRBV29-1
clone_size: NA
d_call: NA
j_call: TRBJ2-4

cdr3_nt: TGTGCCAGCAGCCAAGAGTCCTACTACGAGCAGTACTTC
cdr3_aa: CASSQESYYEQYF
v_call: TRBV4-2
clone_size: NA
d_call: NA
j_call: TRBJ2-7

cdr3_nt: TGTGCCTGGTGCTTGCGGGCTAGCGGGGGGAACACAGATACGCAGTATTTT
cdr3_aa: CAWCLRASGGNTDTQYF
v_call: TRBV30
clone_size: NA
d_call: TRBD2
j_call: TRBJ2-3

cdr3_nt: TGTGCCAGCTCCCCCTGGGTCGGGGGGGCGGGTCTAGAGCAGTTCTTC
cdr3_aa: CASSPWVGGAGLEQFF
v_call: TRBV19
clone_size: few
d_call: TRBD2
j_call: TRBJ2-1

cdr3_nt: TGTGCCAGCAGCGTAGAGGGGACTAGCAACAATGAGCAGTTCTTC
cdr3_aa: CASSVEGTSNNEQFF
v_call: TRBV9
clone_size: NA
d_call: TRBD2
j_call: TRBJ2-1

cdr3_nt: TGTGCCTGGAGTCTCACAGCGGGGTACGAGCAGTACTTC
cdr3_aa: CAWSLTAGYEQYF
v_call: TRBV30
clone_size: NA
d_call: TRBD2
j_call: TRBJ2-7

cdr3_nt: TGTGCCAGTAGTTTAGGGTTTGAGCAGCCCCAGCATTTT
cdr3_aa: CASSLGFEQPQHF
v_call: TRBV19
clone_size: NA
d_call: NA
j_call: TRBJ1-5

cdr3_nt: TGCGCCAGCAGCTTGGGGGGACAGAGTTATGGCTACACCTTC
cdr3_aa: CASSLGGQSYGYTF
v_call: TRBV5-1
clone_size: NA
d_call: TRBD1
j_call: TRBJ1-2

cdr3_nt: TGTGCCAGCAGCCGAGGGACAGGGGGGGTTTCACCCCTCCACTTT
cdr3_aa: CASSRGTGGVSPLHF
v_call: TRBV11-2
clone_size: few
d_call: TRBD1
j_call: TRBJ1-6

cdr3_nt: TGTGCCACCTATGAGGGGTTGGACTATGGCTACACCTTC
cdr3_aa: CATYEGLDYGYTF
v_call: TRBV19
clone_size: NA
d_call: NA
j_call: TRBJ1-2

cdr3_nt: TGTGCCACCCAGGGACTACCCTTGGATACGCAGTATTTT
cdr3_aa: CATQGLPLDTQYF
v_call: TRBV6-5
clone_size: NA
d_call: TRBD2
j_call: TRBJ2-3

cdr3_nt: TGCGCCAGCAGGGTTCCCGAGACCTACGAGCAGTACTTC
cdr3_aa: CASRVPETYEQYF
v_call: TRBV10-2
clone_size: NA
d_call: NA
j_call: TRBJ2-7

cdr3_nt: TGTGCCAGCAGTTTATCGTTCGGGGGCGCATCCTACGAGCAGTACTTC
cdr3_aa: CASSLSFGGASYEQYF
v_call: TRBV27
clone_size: NA
d_call: NA
j_call: TRBJ2-7

cdr3_nt: TGTGCCAGCAGCCTTTATGAAGCTAATAATGAAAAACTGTTTTTT
cdr3_aa: CASSLYEANNEKLFF
v_call: TRBV6-6
clone_size: NA
d_call: NA
j_call: TRBJ1-4

cdr3_nt: TGTGCCAGCAGACCTAGCGGGACCTCCTACGAGCAGTACTTC
cdr3_aa: CASRPSGTSYEQYF
v_call: TRBV27
clone_size: NA
d_call: TRBD2
j_call: TRBJ2-7

cdr3_nt: TGTGCCTGGAGTAGCCAAGGGCATCAGCCCCAGCATTTT
cdr3_aa: CAWSSQGHQPQHF
v_call: TRBV30
clone_size: few
d_call: NA
j_call: TRBJ1-5

cdr3_nt: TGTGCCAGTAGTATAGTAGGGGGCGGGGAGCTGTTTTTT
cdr3_aa: CASSIVGGGELFF
v_call: TRBV19
clone_size: NA
d_call: NA
j_call: TRBJ2-2

cdr3_nt: TGTGCCAGCAGTCTCCGGGGGTCTGGAAACACCATATATTTT
cdr3_aa: CASSLRGSGNTIYF
v_call: TRBV27
clone_size: NA
d_call: NA
j_call: TRBJ1-3

cdr3_nt: TGTGCCAGCAGCCTTACGGAGACTCTAGCGGGGGAGGACGAGCAGTACTTC
cdr3_aa: CASSLTETLAGEDEQYF
v_call: TRBV4-2
clone_size: NA
d_call: TRBD2
j_call: TRBJ2-7

cdr3_nt: TGTGCCAGCAGCCAAGGACTAGCGGGGGGTCTCTACGAGCAGTACTTC
cdr3_aa: CASSQGLAGGLYEQYF
v_call: TRBV4-2
clone_size: NA
d_call: TRBD2
j_call: TRBJ2-7

cdr3_nt: TGCGCCAGCAGTGAGAGGAGGGGACCATACGAGCAGTACTTC
cdr3_aa: CASSERRGPYEQYF
v_call: TRBV10-1
clone_size: NA
d_call: NA
j_call: TRBJ2-7

cdr3_nt: TGTGCCAGTATCCCGAACGCGAACACCGGGGAGCTGTTTTTT
cdr3_aa: CASIPNANTGELFF
v_call: TRBV19
clone_size: NA
d_call: NA
j_call: TRBJ2-2

cdr3_nt: TGTGCCAGCAGCGTATCTGGCGGCGAAACCTACGAGCAGTACTTC
cdr3_aa: CASSVSGGETYEQYF
v_call: TRBV9
clone_size: NA
d_call: NA
j_call: TRBJ2-7

cdr3_nt: TGTGCCAGCAGTGAATCCCCCTCTAGCGGGAGATCCCCCTACGAGCAGTACTTC
cdr3_aa: CASSESPSSGRSPYEQYF
v_call: TRBV25-1
clone_size: NA
d_call: TRBD2
j_call: TRBJ2-7

cdr3_nt: TGTGCCAGCAGTTTATTCTCCGGGGAAAATTCCTACGAGCAGTACTTC
cdr3_aa: CASSLFSGENSYEQYF
v_call: TRBV27
clone_size: NA
d_call: NA
j_call: TRBJ2-7

cdr3_nt: TGTGCCAGCAGCGTAGTGCCCGTAGACACAGATACGCAGTATTTT
cdr3_aa: CASSVVPVDTDTQYF
v_call: TRBV9
clone_size: NA
d_call: NA
j_call: TRBJ2-3

cdr3_nt: TGTGCCAGCAGCTCAGGGACAGGGGTTGGTGGCTACACCTTC
cdr3_aa: CASSSGTGVGGYTF
v_call: TRBV27
clone_size: NA
d_call: TRBD1
j_call: TRBJ1-2

cdr3_nt: TGTGCCAGCAGCCACGGGGCGGATTACGAGCAGTACTTC
cdr3_aa: CASSHGADYEQYF
v_call: TRBV7-9
clone_size: NA
d_call: NA
j_call: TRBJ2-7

cdr3_nt: TGTGCCAGCAGCTTAGCTATCGGCTCCTACAATGAGCAGTTCTTC
cdr3_aa: CASSLAIGSYNEQFF
v_call: TRBV7-9
clone_size: NA
d_call: NA
j_call: TRBJ2-1

cdr3_nt: TGCGCCAGCAGCTTGGACAGGCCTAGCACAGATACGCAGTATTTT
cdr3_aa: CASSLDRPSTDTQYF
v_call: TRBV5-1
clone_size: once
d_call: NA
j_call: TRBJ2-3

cdr3_nt: TGTGCCAGCAGTTTACAGGGGAGTGACTATGGCTACACCTTC
cdr3_aa: CASSLQGSDYGYTF
v_call: TRBV6-5
clone_size: NA
d_call: TRBD1
j_call: TRBJ1-2

cdr3_nt: TGCAGCGTTGAAGCAGTAAGGGGCCTTCCAAATTCCAACTATGGCTACACCTTC
cdr3_aa: CSVEAVRGLPNSNYGYTF
v_call: TRBV29-1
clone_size: NA
d_call: NA
j_call: TRBJ1-2

cdr3_nt: TGTGCCAGCAGGGGGGGACTGCGCTACGAGCAGTACTTC
cdr3_aa: CASRGGLRYEQYF
v_call: TRBV7-9
clone_size: NA
d_call: NA
j_call: TRBJ2-7

cdr3_nt: TGTGCCAGCAAGGACACGGGATTCTACGAGCAGTACTTC
cdr3_aa: CASKDTGFYEQYF
v_call: TRBV6-5
clone_size: NA
d_call: NA
j_call: TRBJ2-7

cdr3_nt: TGTGCCAGCAGTTTAACTAGCGGGCCCCGCTACGAGCAGTACTTC
cdr3_aa: CASSLTSGPRYEQYF
v_call: TRBV28
clone_size: NA
d_call: TRBD2
j_call: TRBJ2-7

cdr3_nt: TGTGCCAGTAGTATAGGGACGGTGAACACTGAAGCTTTCTTT
cdr3_aa: CASSIGTVNTEAFF
v_call: TRBV19
clone_size: NA
d_call: NA
j_call: TRBJ1-1

cdr3_nt: TGTGCCAGCAGTGAAGAAGATGGGTATGAGCAGTTCTTC
cdr3_aa: CASSEEDGYEQFF
v_call: TRBV6-1
clone_size: NA
d_call: NA
j_call: TRBJ2-1

cdr3_nt: TGTGCCAGCAGTATACTAGCGGAGGTGGGGAATGAGCAGTTCTTC
cdr3_aa: CASSILAEVGNEQFF
v_call: TRBV27
clone_size: NA
d_call: TRBD2
j_call: TRBJ2-1

cdr3_nt: TGTGCCAGCAGCTTAGCGCATGACGGACCGATCTATGGCTACACCTTC
cdr3_aa: CASSLAHDGPIYGYTF
v_call: TRBV7-9
clone_size: NA
d_call: NA
j_call: TRBJ1-2

cdr3_nt: TGTGCCAGCCACGGAGATTCATACGAGCAGTACTTC
cdr3_aa: CASHGDSYEQYF
v_call: TRBV7-9
clone_size: few
d_call: NA
j_call: TRBJ2-7

cdr3_nt: TGTGCCAGCAGTTCAACAGGTTGGGCGGAAGCTTTCTTT
cdr3_aa: CASSSTGWAEAFF
v_call: TRBV27
clone_size: NA
d_call: NA
j_call: TRBJ1-1

cdr3_nt: TGTGCCAGCAGCTTGCTGGGCAGCAATCAGCCCCAGCATTTT
cdr3_aa: CASSLLGSNQPQHF
v_call: TRBV5-8
clone_size: medium-sized
d_call: NA
j_call: TRBJ1-5

cdr3_nt: TGTGCCAGCAGCTCGGGGATTTACACTGAAGCTTTCTTT
cdr3_aa: CASSSGIYTEAFF
v_call: TRBV7-2
clone_size: NA
d_call: NA
j_call: TRBJ1-1

cdr3_nt: TGTGCCAGCAGTCTTTATTTTAGCGGGAGGGGCACAGATACGCAGTATTTT
cdr3_aa: CASSLYFSGRGTDTQYF
v_call: TRBV28
clone_size: NA
d_call: TRBD2
j_call: TRBJ2-3

cdr3_nt: TGTGCCAGCAGCTTGGAAGGGTTAGAGACCCAGTACTTC
cdr3_aa: CASSLEGLETQYF
v_call: TRBV5-6
clone_size: NA
d_call: NA
j_call: TRBJ2-5

cdr3_nt: TGTGCCAGTATGGAGTTCGATACGCAGTATTTT
cdr3_aa: CASMEFDTQYF
v_call: TRBV19
clone_size: NA
d_call: NA
j_call: TRBJ2-3

cdr3_nt: TGTGCCAGCAGTACCCATACGCAGTATTTT
cdr3_aa: CASSTHTQYF
v_call: TRBV28
clone_size: NA
d_call: NA
j_call: TRBJ2-3

cdr3_nt: TGCGCCAGCAGCTCGGTCGGTGTGGCCCCAGGGGAGCTGTTTTTT
cdr3_aa: CASSSVGVAPGELFF
v_call: TRBV5-1
clone_size: NA
d_call: NA
j_call: TRBJ2-2

cdr3_nt: TGTGCCAGCAGCTTGGAAGGGGACGGCACCGGGGAGCTGTTTTTT
cdr3_aa: CASSLEGDGTGELFF
v_call: TRBV5-4
clone_size: once
d_call: NA
j_call: TRBJ2-2

cdr3_nt: TGCGCCAGCAGCCAAGTCGCGGGAACCTTCTACGAGCAGTACTTC
cdr3_aa: CASSQVAGTFYEQYF
v_call: TRBV4-1
clone_size: NA
d_call: NA
j_call: TRBJ2-7

cdr3_nt: TGTGCCAGCAGCTTAAACAAATTTCACACTGAAGCTTTCTTT
cdr3_aa: CASSLNKFHTEAFF
v_call: TRBV7-9
clone_size: NA
d_call: NA
j_call: TRBJ1-1

cdr3_nt: TGTGCCAGCAGTCCTTACGCCGGGACAGTTTACAATGAGCAGTTCTTC
cdr3_aa: CASSPYAGTVYNEQFF
v_call: TRBV28
clone_size: NA
d_call: TRBD1
j_call: TRBJ2-1

cdr3_nt: TGTGCCAGCGGAACGGGACCCCCGGAGTTCTTC
cdr3_aa: CASGTGPPEFF
v_call: TRBV7-3
clone_size: NA
d_call: NA
j_call: TRBJ2-1

cdr3_nt: TGCGCCAGCAGCCAACACAGGGGTAGCACAGATACGCAGTATTTT
cdr3_aa: CASSQHRGSTDTQYF
v_call: TRBV4-1
clone_size: NA
d_call: TRBD1
j_call: TRBJ2-3

cdr3_nt: TGTGCCAGCAGTTTAGTCCCCACAGATACGCAGTATTTT
cdr3_aa: CASSLVPTDTQYF
v_call: TRBV28
clone_size: NA
d_call: NA
j_call: TRBJ2-3